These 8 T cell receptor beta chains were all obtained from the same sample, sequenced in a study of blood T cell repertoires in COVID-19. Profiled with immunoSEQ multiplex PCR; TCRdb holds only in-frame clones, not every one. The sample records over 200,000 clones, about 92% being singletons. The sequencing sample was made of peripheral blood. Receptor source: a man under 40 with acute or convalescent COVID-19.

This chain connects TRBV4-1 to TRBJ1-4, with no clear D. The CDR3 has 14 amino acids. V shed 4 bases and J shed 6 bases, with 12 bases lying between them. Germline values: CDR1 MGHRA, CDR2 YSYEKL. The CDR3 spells CASSRGGSDEKLFF. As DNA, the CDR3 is TGCGCCAGCAGCCGGGGAGGATCGGATGAAAAACTGTTTTTT.

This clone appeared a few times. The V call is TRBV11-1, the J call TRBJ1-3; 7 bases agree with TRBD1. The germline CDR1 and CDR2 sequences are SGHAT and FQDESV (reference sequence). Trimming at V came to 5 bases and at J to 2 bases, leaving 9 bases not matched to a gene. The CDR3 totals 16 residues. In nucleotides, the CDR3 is TGTGCCAGCAGCCCGCGGACAGGTGGTGCTGGAAACACCATATATTTT. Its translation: CASSPRTGGAGNTIYF.

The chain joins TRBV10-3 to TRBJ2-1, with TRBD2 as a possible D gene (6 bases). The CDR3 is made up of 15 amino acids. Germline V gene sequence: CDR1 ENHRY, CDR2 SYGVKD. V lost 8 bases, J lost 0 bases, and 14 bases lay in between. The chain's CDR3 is CAIGTPSSSYNEQFF. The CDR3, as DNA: TGTGCCATCGGGACTCCTTCGAGCTCCTACAATGAGCAGTTCTTC.

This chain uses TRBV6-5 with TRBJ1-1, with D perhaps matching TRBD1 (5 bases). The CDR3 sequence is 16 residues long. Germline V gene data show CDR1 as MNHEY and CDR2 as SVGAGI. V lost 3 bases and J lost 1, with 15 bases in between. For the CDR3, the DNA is TGTGCCAGCAGTTATTTACGTCGGGGGAGGAACACTGAAGCTTTCTTT. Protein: CASSYLRRGRNTEAFF.

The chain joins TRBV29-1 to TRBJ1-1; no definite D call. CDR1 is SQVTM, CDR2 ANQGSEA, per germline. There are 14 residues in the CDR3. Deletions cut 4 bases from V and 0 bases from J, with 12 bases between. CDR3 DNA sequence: TGCAGCGTTGCGGAAGGACTGCTGAACACTGAAGCTTTCTTT. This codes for CSVAEGLLNTEAFF.

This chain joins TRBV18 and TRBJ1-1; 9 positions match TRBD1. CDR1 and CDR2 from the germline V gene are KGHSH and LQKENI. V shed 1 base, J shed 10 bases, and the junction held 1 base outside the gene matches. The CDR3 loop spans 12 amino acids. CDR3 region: CASSPQQGAAFF. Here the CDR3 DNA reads TGTGCCAGCTCACCACAACAGGGGGCAGCTTTCTTT.

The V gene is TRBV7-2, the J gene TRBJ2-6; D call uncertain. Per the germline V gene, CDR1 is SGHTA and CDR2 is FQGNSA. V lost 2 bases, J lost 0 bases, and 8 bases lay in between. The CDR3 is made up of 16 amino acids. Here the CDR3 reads CASSLLRISGANVLTF. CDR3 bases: TGTGCCAGCAGCTTACTACGTATCTCTGGGGCCAACGTCCTGACTTTC.

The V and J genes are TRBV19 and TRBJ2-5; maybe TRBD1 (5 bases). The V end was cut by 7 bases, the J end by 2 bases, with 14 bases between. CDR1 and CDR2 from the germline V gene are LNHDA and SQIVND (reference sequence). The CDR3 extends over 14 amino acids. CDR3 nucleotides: TGTGCCAGTAACTCTTTGGGGCATCAAGAGACCCAGTACTTC. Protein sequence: CASNSLGHQETQYF.